These 5 T cell receptor beta chains originate from one sample sequenced in a study of T cell responses to AZD1222 COVID-19 vaccine. Assay: immunoSEQ multiplex PCR; the TCRdb copy retains only in-frame clones and omits some. Of 90,000 to 120,000 clones listed, approximately 90% are singletons. Sequencing used peripheral blood, obtained 28 days after the second AZD1222 dose. The receptors were gathered from an adult who received the AZD1222 COVID-19 vaccine.

The chain recombines TRBV9 with TRBJ2-3, with 10 bases lining up with TRBD1. Germline V gene sequence: CDR1 SGDLS, CDR2 YYNGEE. Unmatched junction bases numbered 3, after V lost 4 bases and J lost 1 base. This CDR3 has 15 residues. The CDR3 loop reads CASSPGTGGTDTQYF. CDR3 nucleotides: TGTGCCAGCAGCCCCGGGACAGGGGGCACAGATACGCAGTATTTT.

This clone has a handful of counts. The V and J genes are TRBV19 and TRBJ1-2, with D tentatively TRBD1 (6 bases). From germline, CDR1 is LNHDA and CDR2 SQIVND (reference sequence). V lost 4 bases and J lost 4, with 7 bases in between. This CDR3 has 12 amino acids. As DNA, the CDR3 is TGTGCCAGTAGTACGACAGGCTATGGCTACACCTTC. The encoded protein is CASSTTGYGYTF.

Only one count was recorded for this clone. The chain has TRBV2 and TRBJ1-2; 9 bases match TRBD1. The length of the CDR3 is 14 residues. With V trimmed by 6 bases and J by 6 bases, 8 bases remained unmatched. Germline V gives CDR1 SNHLY, CDR2 FYNNEI. The CDR3 loop is CASSLGQGIHGYTF. The CDR3 coding sequence is TGTGCCAGCAGCCTGGGACAGGGTATCCATGGCTACACCTTC.

This sequence joins TRBV27 and TRBJ2-5; 12 bases fit TRBD1. Germline lookup yields CDR1 MNHEY and CDR2 SMNVEV (reference sequence). Trimming took 5 bases from V and 5 from J; bases not matched to a gene: 9. CDR3 length: 16 residues. CDR3 protein: CASSPRDRGRWETQYF. DNA for the CDR3: TGTGCCAGCAGTCCCCGGGACAGGGGGCGGTGGGAGACCCAGTACTTC.

This chain links TRBV3-1 (or the pseudogene TRBV3-2) with TRBJ1-6, with a tentative D call TRBD1 (6 bases). Germline CDR1 LGHDT, CDR2 YNNKEL (reference sequence). The CDR3 length is 17 residues. V dropped 1 base and J dropped 0 bases, with 10 bases sitting between them. The CDR3 region is CASSQVTGSSYNSPLHF. The CDR3 DNA sequence: TGTGCCAGCAGCCAAGTTACAGGGAGCTCCTATAATTCACCCCTCCACTTT.